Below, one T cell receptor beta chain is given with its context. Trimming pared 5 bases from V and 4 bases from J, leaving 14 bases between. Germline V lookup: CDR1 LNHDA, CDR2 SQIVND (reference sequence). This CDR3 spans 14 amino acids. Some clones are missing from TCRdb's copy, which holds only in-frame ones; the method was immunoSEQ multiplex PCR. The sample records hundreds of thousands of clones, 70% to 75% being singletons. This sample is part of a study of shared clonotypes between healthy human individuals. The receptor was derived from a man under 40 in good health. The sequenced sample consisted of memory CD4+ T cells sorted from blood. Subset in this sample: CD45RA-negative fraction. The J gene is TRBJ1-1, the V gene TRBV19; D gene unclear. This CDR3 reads CASSPDRSFTEAFF. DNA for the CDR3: TGTGCCAGTAGTCCGGACCGAAGTTTCACTGAAGCTTTCTTT.